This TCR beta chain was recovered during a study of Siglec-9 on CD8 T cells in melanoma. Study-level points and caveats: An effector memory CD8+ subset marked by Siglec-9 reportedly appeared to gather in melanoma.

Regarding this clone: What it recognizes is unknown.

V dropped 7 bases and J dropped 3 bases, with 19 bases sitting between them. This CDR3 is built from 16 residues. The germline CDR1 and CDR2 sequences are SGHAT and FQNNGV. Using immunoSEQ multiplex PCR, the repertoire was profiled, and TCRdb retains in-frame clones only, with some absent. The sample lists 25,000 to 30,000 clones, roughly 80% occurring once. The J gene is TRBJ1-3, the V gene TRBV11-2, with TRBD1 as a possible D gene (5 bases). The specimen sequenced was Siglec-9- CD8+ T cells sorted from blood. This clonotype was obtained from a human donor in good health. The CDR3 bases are TGTGCCAGCACTAAACCATTCGGAGGGGTTGGAAACACCATATATTTT. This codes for CASTKPFGGVGNTIYF.